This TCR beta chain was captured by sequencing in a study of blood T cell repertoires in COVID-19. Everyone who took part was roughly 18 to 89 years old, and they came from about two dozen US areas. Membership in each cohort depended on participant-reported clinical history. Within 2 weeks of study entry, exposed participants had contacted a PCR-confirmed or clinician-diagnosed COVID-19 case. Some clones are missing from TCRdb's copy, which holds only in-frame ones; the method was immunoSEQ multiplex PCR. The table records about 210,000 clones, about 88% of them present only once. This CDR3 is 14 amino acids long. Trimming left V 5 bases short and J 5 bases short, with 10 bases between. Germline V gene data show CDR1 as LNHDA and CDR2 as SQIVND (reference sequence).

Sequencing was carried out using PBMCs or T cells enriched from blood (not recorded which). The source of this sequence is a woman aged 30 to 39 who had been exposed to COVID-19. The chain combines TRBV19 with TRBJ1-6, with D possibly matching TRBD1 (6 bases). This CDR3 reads CASSEDSDNSPLHF. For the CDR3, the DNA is TGTGCCAGTAGTGAGGACAGTGATAATTCACCCCTCCACTTT. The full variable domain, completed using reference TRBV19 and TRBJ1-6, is DGGITQSPKYLFRKEGQNVTLSCEQNLNHDAMYWYRQDPGQGLRLIYYSQIVNDFQKGDIAEGYSVSREKKESFPLTVTSAQKNPTAFYLCASSEDSDNSPLHFGNGTRLTVT.